The table lists the clone carrying this T cell receptor beta chain with a few counts. Its target is unknown. This CDR3 has 15 amino acids. V was shortened by 5 bases and J by 1 base, with 11 bases between the two germline ends. The germline V gene has CDR1 MRHNA and CDR2 SNTAGT. The use of a sample-barcoded 5' primer and a J-beta primer mix characterized a second PCR of about 6 to 11 cycles. Each CDR3 protein is one row after TCRdb ran MiXCR on the 5' RACE reads. The sample has around 1,900,000 distinct CDR3 sequences, approximately 39% seen once. The sample is drawn from a study of blood T cells in healthy people across ages. General study results and limits: Per million T cells, TCR beta diversity dropped about linearly as age rose. Estimated diversity across one million T cells was deemed an underestimate.

Sequenced sample: blood. The chain uses TRBV6-4 and TRBJ2-2; D possibly corresponds to TRBD1 (5 bases). This receptor was identified in a human donor in good health. The CDR3 coding sequence is TGTGCCAGCAGTAAGACAGAGGAGAACACCGGGGAGCTGTTTTTT. It translates to CASSKTEENTGELFF.